This T cell receptor (beta chain) comes out of a study of Graves' ophthalmopathy and Graves' hyperthyroidism. Turning to this clonotype: Its antigen is still unknown. Relative to the germline gene, one junction end is altered; a read error may explain this.

For repertoire sequencing, the TCR beta CDR3 regions were amplified from RNA transcripts. HTBI primers were employed in first-round RT-PCR, then a second-round multiplex PCR followed. TCRdb re-analysed the multiplex PCR reads in MiXCR, keeping a single row per CDR3 protein. In the table there are about 700,000 distinct CDR3 sequences, around 40% of which are singletons. Patients with other autoimmune diseases, uncontrolled infections, pregnancy or lactation were excluded. Points from the study as a whole: Most expanded clonotypes in thyroid above 0.001 frequency also showed up in blood. Progression of ophthalmopathy was predicted by the model with about 67% sensitivity and roughly 78% specificity. From stable hyperthyroidism, ophthalmopathy was separated by a 13-signature model with 85% to 90% sensitivity and 75% to 82% specificity.

There are 12 residues in the CDR3. From germline, CDR1 is WSHSY and CDR2 SAAADI. Input material: peripheral blood. The sequence was collected from an adult man with Graves' ophthalmopathy. The V gene is TRBV10-2, the J gene TRBJ1-5, with no clear D. The CDR3 region is CAGSESLQPQHF. As DNA, the CDR3 is TGCGCCGGCAGTGAGTCTCTTCAGCCCCAGCATTTT.